Below, 16 T cell receptor beta chains from the same sample are listed, as sequenced in a study of CD8+ T cells in alopecia areata. The authors extracted RNA and reverse transcribed it into cDNA as the sequencing template. Clones were sequenced by immunoSEQ multiplex PCR, and TCRdb holds only the in-frame ones, with some missing. The sample includes over 120,000 clones, around 60% of them seen just once. The sample consisted of CD4+ T cells sorted from blood, taken at week 0. The source of these receptors is a human donor with alopecia areata.

Here the CDR3 DNA reads TGTGCCAGCAGCCCGGGGACAAGGGAGGACACCGGGGAGCTGTTTTTT. The encoded protein is CASSPGTREDTGELFF. The chain employs TRBV5-6 and TRBJ2-2, with D perhaps being TRBD1 or TRBD2 (6 bases each). CDR1 and CDR2 (germline): SGHDT, YYEEEE. This CDR3 has 16 residues. Trimming stripped 4 bases from V and 3 bases from J, with 16 bases between.

This clone was observed a handful of times. This chain uses TRBV29-1 with TRBJ2-5; 11 nucleotides line up with TRBD2. The CDR3 length is 15 residues. Germline V gives CDR1 SQVTM, CDR2 ANQGSEA. Unmatched junction bases numbered 3, after V lost 2 bases and J lost 1 base. CDR3 sequence reads: CSVEPLAGGQETQYF. Written as DNA, the CDR3 is TGCAGCGTTGAACCCCTAGCGGGGGGCCAAGAGACCCAGTACTTC.

The rearrangement uses TRBV7-2 and TRBJ2-5; D gene unclear. CDR3 length: 14 residues. Germline V lookup: CDR1 SGHTA, CDR2 FQGNSA. The V end was cut by 2 bases, the J end by 5 bases, with 12 bases between. CDR3 protein: CASSLTGTVETQYF. For the CDR3, the DNA is TGTGCCAGCAGCTTAACGGGTACTGTGGAGACCCAGTACTTC. Based on the CDR3 plus reference TRBV7-2 and TRBJ2-5, the full variable domain is GAGVSQSPSNKVTEKGKDVELRCDPISGHTALYWYRQSLGQGLEFLIYFQGNSAPDKSGLPSDRFSAERTGGSVSTLTIQRTQQEDSAVYLCASSLTGTVETQYFGPGTRLLVL.

The chain employs TRBV5-1 and TRBJ2-1; 7 bases line up with TRBD2. Germline assignment: CDR1 SGHRS and CDR2 YFSETQ. The ends lost 1 base at V and 0 bases at J; junction bases unmatched: 4. This CDR3 region has 16 residues. The CDR3 coding sequence is TGCGCCAGCAGCTTGTTGGCTAGCGGCTCCTACAATGAGCAGTTCTTC. Translation gives CASSLLASGSYNEQFF.

The sample holds a few counts of this clone. V and J are TRBV7-9 and TRBJ1-4, with D unclear. There are 15 residues in the CDR3. V gave up 4 bases and J gave up 8 bases, with 17 bases separating them. Germline V gene lookup returns CDR1 SEHNR and CDR2 FQNEAQ (reference sequence). The CDR3 bases are TGTGCCAGCAGCTCGGACCCTTCATCTGGAGAAAAACTGTTTTTT. Residues: CASSSDPSSGEKLFF.

Only a few counts were recorded for this clone. The rearrangement links TRBV30 to TRBJ1-5; TRBD1 might be the D (5 bases). Germline loops: CDR1 GTSNPN, CDR2 SVGIG (reference sequence). This CDR3 comprises 15 residues. Between the trimmed V and J ends, which lost 2 bases and 2 bases, there was a span of 13 bases. The CDR3 reads CAWSMGGFGNQPQHF. CDR3 nucleotides: TGTGCCTGGAGTATGGGGGGATTCGGCAATCAGCCCCAGCATTTT.

The V and J genes are TRBV6-1 and TRBJ2-3; D is unresolved. Trimming stripped 0 bases from V and 0 bases from J, with 13 bases between. From germline, CDR1 is MNHNS and CDR2 SASEGT. This CDR3 spans 17 amino acids. CDR3 nucleotide sequence: TGTGCCAGCAGTGAAGCGTTTAGCCCTACAAGCACAGATACGCAGTATTTT. It codes for CASSEAFSPTSTDTQYF.

Comments on this clone: Other DNA sequences in the same sample also yield this CDR3. J is TRBJ1-1 and V is TRBV7-9; 8 bases map to TRBD1. Unmatched junction bases numbered 8, after V lost 3 bases and J lost 8 bases. The CDR3 consists of 14 residues. Germline V gene sequence: CDR1 SEHNR, CDR2 FQNEAQ (reference sequence). The CDR3: CASSLATGDTEAFF. CDR3 bases: TGTGCCAGCAGCTTGGCGACAGGGGATACCGAAGCTTTCTTT.

V usage is TRBV30 and J usage is TRBJ1-5, with 10 bases lining up with TRBD1. Germline V gives CDR1 GTSNPN, CDR2 SVGIG (reference sequence). The ends lost 1 base at V and 2 bases at J; junction bases unmatched: 8. CDR3 length: 17 residues. CDR3 DNA: TGTGCCTGGAGTGGGGGGACAGGGGTACAGGGCAATCAGCCCCAGCATTTT. This encodes CAWSGGTGVQGNQPQHF.

The chain recombines TRBV7-2 with TRBJ2-2; the D gene is possibly TRBD2 (7 bases). The CDR3 is made up of 17 amino acids. Germline values: CDR1 SGHTA, CDR2 FQGNSA. The V gene lost 3 bases and the J gene lost 4 bases, with 18 bases spanning the gap. For the CDR3, the DNA is TGTGCCAGCAGCTTGGAGCTGAGGGGGGGCCGCACCGGGGAGCTGTTTTTT. Protein product: CASSLELRGGRTGELFF. Based on the CDR3 plus reference TRBV7-2 and TRBJ2-2, the full variable domain is GAGVSQSPSNKVTEKGKDVELRCDPISGHTALYWYRQSLGQGLEFLIYFQGNSAPDKSGLPSDRFSAERTGGSVSTLTIQRTQQEDSAVYLCASSLELRGGRTGELFFGEGSRLTVL.

The table lists this clone with a count of one. The chain combines TRBV30 with TRBJ1-2; tentatively, D is TRBD1 (6 bases). The CDR3 is made up of 15 amino acids. Trimming removed 0 bases at V and 6 bases at J, with 17 bases between. Germline V gene sequence: CDR1 GTSNPN, CDR2 SVGIG (reference sequence). CDR3 coding DNA: TGTGCCTGGAGTGTAGACCCACAGGGTGCTCATGGCTACACCTTC. It yields the protein CAWSVDPQGAHGYTF. Supplemented by reference TRBV30 and TRBJ1-2, the full variable domain reads SQTIHQWPATLVQPVGSPLSLECTVEGTSNPNLYWYRQAAGRGLQLLFYSVGIGQISSEVPQNLSASRPQDRQFILSSKKLLLSDSGFYLCAWSVDPQGAHGYTFGSGTRLTVV.

Only a few counts were recorded for this clone. CDR3 loop: CSVVIDRAGNTIYF. DNA of the CDR3: TGCAGCGTTGTAATAGACAGGGCTGGAAACACCATATATTTT. This rearrangement joins TRBV29-1 to TRBJ1-3; 7 bases match TRBD1. Germline V CDR1 and CDR2: SQVTM, ANQGSEA. The CDR3 is 14 amino acids. V gave up 4 bases and J gave up 2 bases; unmatched junction bases: 5.

The chain is built from TRBV25-1 and TRBJ1-1, with D maybe TRBD1 (5 bases). Per the germline V gene, CDR1 is MGHDK and CDR2 is SYGVNS. Trimming took off 8 bases at V and 4 bases at J, with 20 bases between the two ends. This CDR3 has 15 amino acids. CDR3 protein: CASQHALLGGTEAFF. CDR3 nucleotides: TGTGCCAGCCAGCACGCCTTGTTGGGGGGCACTGAAGCTTTCTTT.

V and J are TRBV7-2 and TRBJ1-2, with D hard to call. The germline CDR1 and CDR2 sequences are SGHTA and FQGNSA. This CDR3 spans 14 amino acids. V was cut by 0 bases and J by 5 bases, with 10 bases left in between. The CDR3 DNA is TGTGCCAGCAGCTTAGCCAGTTTTGGTTATGGCTACACCTTC. Translating it yields CASSLASFGYGYTF.

The V call is TRBV5-5, the J call TRBJ2-3; 7 nucleotides align to TRBD1. The germline CDR1 and CDR2 sequences are SGHKS and YYEKEE (reference sequence). The CDR3 sequence is 15 residues long. The V and J ends lost 1 base and 3 bases, in that order; junction bases with no gene match: 5. Here the CDR3 reads CASSLPTGRTDTQYF. The CDR3, as DNA: TGTGCCAGCAGCTTGCCGACAGGGCGGACAGATACGCAGTATTTT.

A few counts support this clone. The chain uses TRBV14 and TRBJ2-3; no clear D gene. This CDR3 is 15 amino acids long. Germline V gives CDR1 SGHDN, CDR2 FVKESK. Trimming took 2 bases from V and 5 from J, leaving 14 bases between them. The CDR3 coding sequence is TGTGCCAGCAGCCAACGGGCAGGCATTGGAGATACGCAGTATTTT. Its translation is CASSQRAGIGDTQYF.